A single sample gave rise to the 2 T cell receptor beta chains below, sequenced in a study of OX40 agonist ivuxolimab in advanced cancers. Libraries were prepared by immunoSEQ multiplex PCR; TCRdb keeps only in-frame clonotypes and omits some of them. The table has 75,000 to 80,000 clones, just under 85% seen once. The specimen was CD4+ or CD8+ T cells sorted from blood, collected in a trial of the OX40 agonist ivuxolimab. The receptors stem from an adult with an advanced solid tumor such as melanoma, head and neck, liver or kidney cancer.

The J gene is TRBJ2-2, the V gene TRBV12-5; D is undetermined. The CDR3 has 13 residues. V lost 6 bases and J lost 2, with 7 bases in between. Germline loops: CDR1 LGHNT, CDR2 FRNRAP. The CDR3 nucleotides read TGTGCTAGTGGCTTAACTAACACCGGGGAGCTGTTTTTT. Its protein is CASGLTNTGELFF.

The V and J genes are TRBV4-2 and TRBJ2-4; 9 bases align to TRBD2. Looked up from germline, CDR1 is LGHNA and CDR2 is YNFKEQ. V shed 1 base, J shed 1 base, and the junction held 8 bases outside the gene matches. The CDR3 has 18 residues. The CDR3 DNA sequence: TGTGCCAGCAGCCAAGGTTCCGCGGGGGGGGCCGCCAAAAACATTCAGTACTTC. Protein product: CASSQGSAGGAAKNIQYF.